These T cell receptor beta chains were read from a single sample in a study of T cells in Graves' hyperthyroidism and ophthalmopathy. TCRdb called the multiplex PCR reads again in MiXCR, with one record for every CDR3 protein. The repertoire holds roughly 660,000 distinct CDR3 sequences, 15% to 20% seen once, with around 15% in the top ten. Sequencing was performed on blood. These receptors all come from a man aged 50-59 years with Graves' hyperthyroidism. Each CDR3 is given with its conserved first and last residue. The D gene is left open where the match is weak. Clone size is stated in some rows and not others, as once, few, many or a class when expanded.

v_call: TRBV11-3; j_call: TRBJ1-2; d_call: .; clone_size: .; cdr3_nt: TGTGCCAGCAGCGACGGACTTGGGGCAGCCTATGGCTACACCTTC; cdr3_aa: CASSDGLGAAYGYTF
v_call: TRBV20-1; j_call: TRBJ2-1; d_call: TRBD2; clone_size: .; cdr3_nt: TGCAGTAACGACGGGGGGAGGGTGTTGAGCTATGAGCAGTTCTTC; cdr3_aa: CSNDGGRVLSYEQFF
v_call: TRBV18; j_call: TRBJ2-1; d_call: TRBD1; clone_size: many; cdr3_nt: TGTGCCAGCTCACCTCTACAGGGGGATGAGCAGTTCTTC; cdr3_aa: CASSPLQGDEQFF
v_call: TRBV9; j_call: TRBJ1-6; d_call: .; clone_size: few; cdr3_nt: TGTGCCAGCAGCGTACAGGGGCTAAATTCACCCCTCCACTTT; cdr3_aa: CASSVQGLNSPLHF
v_call: TRBV30; j_call: TRBJ2-2; d_call: .; clone_size: few; cdr3_nt: TGTGCCTGGGACCCCGGGACTTCTAACACCGGGGAGCTGTTTTTT; cdr3_aa: CAWDPGTSNTGELFF
v_call: TRBV27; j_call: TRBJ2-1; d_call: TRBD1; clone_size: .; cdr3_nt: TGTGCCAGCAGTGAGGCCGGACAGGGGGGCAGTGAGCAGTTCTTC; cdr3_aa: CASSEAGQGGSEQFF
v_call: TRBV30; j_call: TRBJ1-4; d_call: TRBD1; clone_size: many; cdr3_nt: TGTGCCTGGAGTATTTTCCGGGACAGGGATGAAAAACTGTTTTTT; cdr3_aa: CAWSIFRDRDEKLFF
v_call: TRBV27; j_call: TRBJ1-6; d_call: .; clone_size: many; cdr3_nt: TGTGCCAGCAGGCCCAAAGGGATAAATTCACCCCTCCACTTT; cdr3_aa: CASRPKGINSPLHF
v_call: TRBV29-1; j_call: TRBJ2-7; d_call: TRBD2; clone_size: many; cdr3_nt: TGCAGCGTGGGAGCGGGGTACGAGCAGTACTTC; cdr3_aa: CSVGAGYEQYF
v_call: TRBV7-3; j_call: TRBJ1-6; d_call: .; clone_size: .; cdr3_nt: TGTGCCAGCAGCTTAACCCAGGGAGGATCGAAATCACCCCTCCACTTT; cdr3_aa: CASSLTQGGSKSPLHF
v_call: TRBV7-2; j_call: TRBJ1-4; d_call: .; clone_size: few; cdr3_nt: TGTGCCAGCAGCCCCGGCTCGGGTGAAAAACTGTTTTTT; cdr3_aa: CASSPGSGEKLFF
v_call: TRBV20-1; j_call: TRBJ2-1; d_call: TRBD2; clone_size: few; cdr3_nt: TGCAGTGCTAGCCATACTAGCGGGATATACAATGAGCAGTTCTTC; cdr3_aa: CSASHTSGIYNEQFF
v_call: TRBV27; j_call: TRBJ1-5; d_call: .; clone_size: .; cdr3_nt: TGTGCCAGCAGGGTTATAACAGGGAATAGCAATCAGCCCCAGCATTTT; cdr3_aa: CASRVITGNSNQPQHF
v_call: TRBV2; j_call: TRBJ1-2; d_call: TRBD1; clone_size: many; cdr3_nt: TGTGCCAGCATGAAGGACAGGGAGGGCTCCTATGGCTACACCTTC; cdr3_aa: CASMKDREGSYGYTF
v_call: TRBV5-5; j_call: TRBJ2-1; d_call: .; clone_size: few; cdr3_nt: TGTGCCAGCAGCTCCAAGGACGGTGTCCTCTACAATGAGCAGTTCTTC; cdr3_aa: CASSSKDGVLYNEQFF
v_call: TRBV28; j_call: TRBJ2-7; d_call: .; clone_size: many; cdr3_nt: TGTGCCAGCAGTTTATCAAGGGAAACCTACGAGCAGTACTTC; cdr3_aa: CASSLSRETYEQYF
v_call: TRBV6-1; j_call: TRBJ2-1; d_call: TRBD2; clone_size: many; cdr3_nt: TGTGCCAGCAGTCCCTCTAAGGCGGGAGGGTACAATGAGCAGTTCTTC; cdr3_aa: CASSPSKAGGYNEQFF
v_call: TRBV15; j_call: TRBJ2-7; d_call: TRBD2; clone_size: .; cdr3_nt: TGTGCCAACAGCCGCGGATGGACTAGCGGATTCTCCTACGAGCAGTACTTC; cdr3_aa: CANSRGWTSGFSYEQYF
v_call: TRBV28; j_call: TRBJ1-2; d_call: .; clone_size: .; cdr3_nt: TGTGCCAGCAGTTTATCCGCAGGAACTAACTATGGCTACACCTTC; cdr3_aa: CASSLSAGTNYGYTF
v_call: TRBV20-1; j_call: TRBJ1-2; d_call: .; clone_size: .; cdr3_nt: TGCAGTGCCCCGGGCCTAGGACTTAATAACTATGGCTACACCTTC; cdr3_aa: CSAPGLGLNNYGYTF
v_call: TRBV20-1; j_call: TRBJ2-4; d_call: .; clone_size: .; cdr3_nt: TGCAGTGCAGACAGCCCCCTGGCCAAAAACATTCAGTACTTC; cdr3_aa: CSADSPLAKNIQYF
v_call: TRBV5-1; j_call: TRBJ1-1; d_call: .; clone_size: .; cdr3_nt: TGCGCCAGCAGCCTCGCCGCGGACGGACAGAACACTGAAGCTTTCTTT; cdr3_aa: CASSLAADGQNTEAFF
v_call: TRBV18; j_call: TRBJ2-3; d_call: .; clone_size: many; cdr3_nt: TGTGCCAGCTCGAAAGCGGGCCCCGCAAGAGATACGCAGTATTTT; cdr3_aa: CASSKAGPARDTQYF
v_call: TRBV28; j_call: TRBJ2-1; d_call: TRBD2; clone_size: many; cdr3_nt: TGTGCCAGCAGGCCCAATTCCGGGACTAGCGGCAGCTCCTACAATGAGCAGTTCTTC; cdr3_aa: CASRPNSGTSGSSYNEQFF
v_call: TRBV12-3/TRBV12-4; j_call: TRBJ1-2; d_call: .; clone_size: .; cdr3_nt: TGTGCCAGCAGTGAACAGGAGAACTATGGCTACACCTTC; cdr3_aa: CASSEQENYGYTF
v_call: TRBV6-1; j_call: TRBJ1-1; d_call: TRBD1; clone_size: many; cdr3_nt: TGTGCCAGCAGTGCCCTGACAGGGCTCATGAACACTGAAGCTTTCTTT; cdr3_aa: CASSALTGLMNTEAFF
v_call: TRBV9; j_call: TRBJ1-5; d_call: .; clone_size: few; cdr3_nt: TGTGCCAGCAGCGTAGCTCCTCATCAGCCCCAGCATTTT; cdr3_aa: CASSVAPHQPQHF
v_call: TRBV14; j_call: TRBJ2-6; d_call: .; clone_size: .; cdr3_nt: TGTGCCAGCAGTCCAATCTCTGGGGCCAACGTCCTGACTTTC; cdr3_aa: CASSPISGANVLTF
v_call: TRBV11-2; j_call: TRBJ2-3; d_call: TRBD2; clone_size: .; cdr3_nt: TGTGCCAGCAGCTCGCCTAGCGGGAGGGCAGATACGCAGTATTTT; cdr3_aa: CASSSPSGRADTQYF
v_call: TRBV20-1; j_call: TRBJ2-1; d_call: .; clone_size: few; cdr3_nt: TGCAGTGCTAGAGATCCGGGTGAGCAGTTCTTC; cdr3_aa: CSARDPGEQFF
v_call: TRBV12-5; j_call: TRBJ2-7; d_call: .; clone_size: many; cdr3_nt: TGTGCTAGTGGGACTCAACCCTTAGGGACCCCCTCCTACGAGCAGTACTTC; cdr3_aa: CASGTQPLGTPSYEQYF
v_call: TRBV7-2; j_call: TRBJ2-1; d_call: .; clone_size: few; cdr3_nt: TGTGCCAGCAGCGAAGGGGGGCTTAGGGGCTCCTACAATGAGCAGTTCTTC; cdr3_aa: CASSEGGLRGSYNEQFF
v_call: TRBV7-9; j_call: TRBJ1-1; d_call: .; clone_size: few; cdr3_nt: TGTGCCAGCAGCTCCCGGGACAACCTGAACACTGAAGCTTTCTTT; cdr3_aa: CASSSRDNLNTEAFF
v_call: TRBV7-3; j_call: TRBJ2-7; d_call: .; clone_size: many; cdr3_nt: TGTGCCAGCAGCGGACCAACTAGATCCTACGAGCAGTACTTC; cdr3_aa: CASSGPTRSYEQYF
v_call: TRBV6-1; j_call: TRBJ1-2; d_call: .; clone_size: many; cdr3_nt: TGTGCCAGCAGCCTAACAGGGAATGGCTACACCTTC; cdr3_aa: CASSLTGNGYTF
v_call: TRBV2; j_call: TRBJ1-2; d_call: .; clone_size: once; cdr3_nt: TGTGCCAGCAGTGAAACAAGCCGCTACACCTTC; cdr3_aa: CASSETSRYTF
v_call: TRBV5-1; j_call: TRBJ1-1; d_call: TRBD1; clone_size: .; cdr3_nt: TGCGCCAGCAGCCTCATACAGGGGTTGAACACTGAAGCTTTCTTT; cdr3_aa: CASSLIQGLNTEAFF
v_call: TRBV5-1; j_call: TRBJ2-1; d_call: TRBD2; clone_size: .; cdr3_nt: TGCGCCAGCAGCACGCTGGTCGGGAGGGCCTACAATGAGCAGTTCTTC; cdr3_aa: CASSTLVGRAYNEQFF
v_call: TRBV27; j_call: TRBJ2-5; d_call: TRBD2; clone_size: many; cdr3_nt: TGTGCCAGCAGTTTAGGACTAGCCCAGCGGGACCAAGAGACCCAGTACTTC; cdr3_aa: CASSLGLAQRDQETQYF
v_call: TRBV4-1; j_call: TRBJ1-1; d_call: .; clone_size: few; cdr3_nt: TGCGCCAGCAAAAGAACCGTCTCGAACACTGAAGCTTTCTTT; cdr3_aa: CASKRTVSNTEAFF
v_call: TRBV11-2; j_call: TRBJ2-1; d_call: TRBD1; clone_size: .; cdr3_nt: TGTGCCAGCAGCGGAACCGGGACAGGGGCCTACAATGAGCAGTTCTTC; cdr3_aa: CASSGTGTGAYNEQFF
v_call: TRBV7-2; j_call: TRBJ2-1; d_call: TRBD2; clone_size: few; cdr3_nt: TGTGCCAGCAGCTTTCGGGAGGGCCTCAATGAGCAGTTCTTC; cdr3_aa: CASSFREGLNEQFF
v_call: TRBV28; j_call: TRBJ1-5; d_call: .; clone_size: few; cdr3_nt: TGTGCCAGCAGTCAAGGGGGATCGGGTCAGCCCCAGCATTTT; cdr3_aa: CASSQGGSGQPQHF
v_call: TRBV20-1; j_call: TRBJ2-1; d_call: .; clone_size: many; cdr3_nt: TGCAGTGCTAGCCTTAGGAGCTCCTACAATGAGCAGTTCTTC; cdr3_aa: CSASLRSSYNEQFF
v_call: TRBV2; j_call: TRBJ2-7; d_call: .; clone_size: .; cdr3_nt: TGTGCCAGCAGTGTTATAGCTTTCGCCTACGAGCAGTACTTC; cdr3_aa: CASSVIAFAYEQYF
v_call: TRBV11-2; j_call: TRBJ2-7; d_call: .; clone_size: many; cdr3_nt: TGTGCCAGCAGCTTAGTCGTGGGCGCTTCCTACGAGCAGTACTTC; cdr3_aa: CASSLVVGASYEQYF
v_call: TRBV6-1; j_call: TRBJ2-5; d_call: .; clone_size: many; cdr3_nt: TGTGCCAGCAGAACCGGGTCCGGGCAGACCCAGTACTTC; cdr3_aa: CASRTGSGQTQYF
v_call: TRBV5-1; j_call: TRBJ1-1; d_call: .; clone_size: .; cdr3_nt: TGCGCCAGCAGCTTATACAAAGCCGGGAACACTGAAGCTTTCTTT; cdr3_aa: CASSLYKAGNTEAFF
v_call: TRBV27; j_call: TRBJ2-7; d_call: .; clone_size: few; cdr3_nt: TGTGCCAACAAGCCGGCTGGGGGCCGAGGCGACGAGCAGTACTTC; cdr3_aa: CANKPAGGRGDEQYF